The 2 T cell receptor beta chains given below trace back to one sample, sequenced in a study of beta chain features in type 1 diabetes. Antigen specificity for these receptors is unknown. Isolated RNA was reverse transcribed in full, so expressed TCRB transcripts were sequenced. Measured with immunoSEQ multiplex PCR; TCRdb has only the in-frame clones, and not every one. The sample shows 250,000 to 300,000 clones, about 24% of them seen only once. Study results and caveats: TCRB CDR3 length was moderately but significantly reduced in all four CD4+ subsets of Type 1 diabetes patients.

The sample comprised naive CD4+ T cells from blood. The receptors were gathered from a woman aged 25-40 years with type 1 diabetes.

V usage is TRBV5-4 and J usage is TRBJ1-5, with D tentatively TRBD1 (5 bases). V lost 3 bases and J 1 base, leaving 11 bases between the germline ends. Germline V gives CDR1 SGHNT, CDR2 YYREEE (reference sequence). This CDR3 comprises 15 residues. As DNA, the CDR3 is TGTGCCAGCAGCTCAGCACAGGAGAGCAATCAGCCCCAGCATTTT. Translation gives CASSSAQESNQPQHF.

This clone has more than one count but fewer than ten. J is TRBJ2-7 and V is TRBV28, with 9 bases matching TRBD1. The CDR3 spans 12 residues. After removal of 6 bases from V and 9 bases from J, the junction contained 6 bases not matched to a gene. Per the germline V gene, CDR1 is MDHEN and CDR2 is SYDVKM. The CDR3 loop reads CASRTGGSRQYF. DNA of the CDR3: TGTGCCAGCAGAACAGGGGGCTCTCGGCAGTACTTC.